The 17 T cell receptor beta chains given below trace back to one sample, sequenced in a study of blood T cells in healthy people across ages. PCR was performed a second time for roughly 7 to 11 cycles using a sample-barcoded 5' primer and a J-beta primer mix. TCRdb recomputed calls from the 5' RACE reads with MiXCR, one row per CDR3 protein. The sample yields around 800,000 distinct CDR3 sequences, 25% to 30% seen once. These data also featured in a second study, about T cells of mothers and their children.

The sample was blood. These TCRs come from a boy younger than 18 in good health.

The J gene is TRBJ2-3, the V gene TRBV4-2; 8 positions match TRBD2. V lost 6 bases to trimming and J lost 6 bases; unmatched junction nucleotides: 20. The germline CDR1 and CDR2 sequences are LGHNA and YNFKEQ. The length of the CDR3 is 18 residues. CDR3 sequence reads: CASSPGGAISIRWDTQYF. The CDR3 nucleotides read TGTGCCAGCAGTCCCGGGGGGGCCATATCGATAAGGTGGGATACGCAGTATTTT.

This chain's CDR3 is CASRGGVQYQPQHF. CDR3 DNA sequence: TGTGCCAGCAGGGGAGGCGTTCAATATCAGCCCCAGCATTTT. This sequence joins TRBV6-2 or TRBV6-3 and TRBJ1-5; D remains ambiguous. Germline CDR1 reads MNHEY; CDR2 reads SVGEGT. The CDR3 runs 14 residues. V gave up 6 bases and J gave up 5 bases, with 14 bases separating them.

The chain is built from TRBV19 and TRBJ1-4; D not certain. Trimming pared 9 bases from V and 5 bases from J, leaving 19 bases between. The CDR3 spans 15 residues. From germline, CDR1 is LNHDA and CDR2 SQIVND (reference sequence). Here the CDR3 DNA reads TGTGCCAGCCGCCCCGTCTTGGAGAGAAATGAAAAACTGTTTTTT. Encoded protein: CASRPVLERNEKLFF.

This sequence joins TRBV12-3 or TRBV12-4 and TRBJ2-2; 7 positions match TRBD2. J was trimmed by 7 bases and V by 7 bases; bases with no gene match: 6. The CDR3 is 13 amino acids. CDR3 in amino acids: CASTLGGDGELFF. Here the CDR3 DNA reads TGTGCCAGCACCTTGGGAGGGGACGGGGAGCTGTTTTTT.

V gene TRBV28 combines with J gene TRBJ2-1; D is perhaps TRBD1 (5 bases). The J call may not be correct, given that the DNA end is closer to TRBJ2-7. Germline-derived CDR1 and CDR2 are MDHEN and SYDVKM. The CDR3 extends over 14 amino acids. In DNA, the CDR3 is TGTGCCAGCAGTCCGCTGACAGCAGGGTACGAGCAGTACTTC. Translation gives CASSPLTAGYEQYF.

This clonotype was detected only a few times. This chain joins TRBV12-3 or TRBV12-4 and TRBJ2-7; TRBD1 aligns across 8 bases. V was pared by 2 bases and J by 4 bases, with 7 bases of the junction left unmatched. The CDR3 contains 15 residues. The CDR3, as DNA: TGTGCCAGCAGTTTAAAGCAGGGGGCTTATTACGAGCAGTACTTC. As protein: CASSLKQGAYYEQYF.

This clonotype was counted many times. The chain recombines TRBV13 with TRBJ1-1; the match to TRBD1 covers 9 bases. The V gene's germline CDR1 is PRHDT and CDR2 FYEKMQ (reference sequence). V dropped 1 base and J dropped 5; count of bases not matched to a gene: 2. The CDR3 length is 14 residues. The CDR3 region has the DNA TGTGCCAGCAGCTTAGAGGACAGGGGAACTGAAGCTTTCTTT. The encoded protein is CASSLEDRGTEAFF.

CDR3 amino acids: CASSLEPPAGELFF. For the CDR3, the DNA is TGTGCCAGCAGTTTAGAACCTCCAGCCGGGGAGCTGTTTTTT. V and J are TRBV12-3 or TRBV12-4 and TRBJ2-2; no reliable D call. The CDR3 extends over 14 amino acids. Trimming cost V 1 base and J 6 bases, with 9 bases left between them.

This clonotype has just a few counts. The chain joins TRBV3-1 to TRBJ2-7; possible D gene TRBD1, 5 bases. The assigned J gene may be wrong: the sequence end matches TRBJ2-5 better. This CDR3 is built from 16 residues. Looked up from germline, CDR1 is LGHDT and CDR2 is YNNKEL (reference sequence). CDR3 amino acids: CASSQNFQGYRETQYF. As DNA, the CDR3 is TGTGCCAGCAGCCAAAATTTCCAGGGATATCGGGAGACCCAGTACTTC.

This clonotype appeared a single time. V is TRBV5-1 and J is TRBJ2-5, with 9 nucleotides matching TRBD1. Trimming cost V 2 bases and J 2 bases; bases outside gene matches: 7. The CDR3 has 16 residues. The V gene's germline CDR1 is SGHRS and CDR2 YFSETQ. The CDR3 DNA is TGCGCCAGCAGCTTACTATGGACAGGGGAGCAAGAGACCCAGTACTTC. Translation gives CASSLLWTGEQETQYF.

The chain has TRBV28 and TRBJ1-4; D gene ambiguous. This CDR3 comprises 15 residues. Germline values: CDR1 MDHEN, CDR2 SYDVKM. Trimming shortened V by 6 bases and J by 3 bases, and 14 bases separated the two germline ends. Written as DNA, the CDR3 is TGTGCCAGCAGCTATATTGGGCAGTCTAATGAAAAACTGTTTTTT. Translation: CASSYIGQSNEKLFF.

The rearrangement links TRBV7-9 to TRBJ1-2; D is perhaps TRBD1 (6 bases). The V and J ends lost 5 bases and 7 bases respectively, with 14 bases between them. The CDR3 length is 13 residues. Germline V gives CDR1 SEHNR, CDR2 FQNEAQ (reference sequence). The DNA of the CDR3 is TGTGCCAGCAGCCCGGACAGCACTGGTGGCTACACCTTC. Protein product: CASSPDSTGGYTF.

In its sample, this clonotype was seen a few times. This chain links TRBV10-3 with TRBJ2-7; 10 bases fit TRBD1. Losses at the gene ends were 7 bases for V and 5 bases for J; bases not matched to a gene: 5. CDR3 length equals 13 residues. CDR1 and CDR2 from the germline V gene are ENHRY and SYGVKD. DNA of the CDR3: TGTGCCATCATGCCGACAGGGGGCCACGAGCAGTACTTC. It yields the protein CAIMPTGGHEQYF.

The chain uses TRBV5-4 and TRBJ1-1; tentatively, D is TRBD1 (6 bases). Germline CDR1 and CDR2: SGHNT and YYREEE (reference sequence). The CDR3 totals 14 residues. V lost 2 bases, J lost 5 bases, and 13 bases lay in between. The CDR3 coding sequence is TGTGCCAGCAGCTTACCGGGGGCGCTGACTGAAGCTTTCTTT. Encoded protein: CASSLPGALTEAFF. The full variable domain, in which reference TRBV5-4 and TRBJ1-1 provide the parts outside the CDR3, is ETGVTQSPTHLIKTRGQQVTLRCSSQSGHNTVSWYQQALGQGPQFIFQYYREEENGRGNFPPRFSGLQFPNYSSELNVNALELDDSALYLCASSLPGALTEAFFGQGTRLTVV.

The chain recombines TRBV5-1 with TRBJ2-5; a possible D gene is TRBD2 (6 bases). The CDR3 is made up of 16 amino acids. Germline V gives CDR1 SGHRS, CDR2 YFSETQ. Trimming removed 4 bases at V and 0 bases at J, with 16 bases between. As DNA, the CDR3 is TGCGCCAGCAGCCACGGGACTCTCATGTACCAAGAGACCCAGTACTTC. As protein: CASSHGTLMYQETQYF. Using reference TRBV5-1 and TRBJ2-5 for the parts outside the CDR3, the full variable domain is KAGVTQTPRYLIKTRGQQVTLSCSPISGHRSVSWYQQTPGQGLQFLFEYFSETQRNKGNFPGRFSGRQFSNSRSEMNVSTLELGDSALYLCASSHGTLMYQETQYFGPGTRLLVL.

This clonotype came up many times. The J gene is TRBJ2-7, the V gene TRBV7-2; no clear D. CDR1 is SGHTA, CDR2 FQGNSA, per germline. This CDR3 is 13 amino acids long. V was trimmed by 3 bases and J by 0 bases, leaving 6 bases between them. The CDR3 sequence is CASSFQSSYEQYF. CDR3 coding DNA: TGTGCCAGCAGCTTCCAAAGCTCCTACGAGCAGTACTTC.

In its sample, this clonotype was seen once. The chain uses TRBV5-1 and TRBJ1-1; D is unclear. V lost 3 bases, J lost 4 bases, and 16 bases lay in between. This CDR3 has 15 residues. Per the germline V gene, CDR1 is SGHRS and CDR2 is YFSETQ. The CDR3 DNA sequence: TGCGCCAGCAGCTACTCAGGCGTTTCGAGCACTGAAGCTTTCTTT. It encodes CASSYSGVSSTEAFF.